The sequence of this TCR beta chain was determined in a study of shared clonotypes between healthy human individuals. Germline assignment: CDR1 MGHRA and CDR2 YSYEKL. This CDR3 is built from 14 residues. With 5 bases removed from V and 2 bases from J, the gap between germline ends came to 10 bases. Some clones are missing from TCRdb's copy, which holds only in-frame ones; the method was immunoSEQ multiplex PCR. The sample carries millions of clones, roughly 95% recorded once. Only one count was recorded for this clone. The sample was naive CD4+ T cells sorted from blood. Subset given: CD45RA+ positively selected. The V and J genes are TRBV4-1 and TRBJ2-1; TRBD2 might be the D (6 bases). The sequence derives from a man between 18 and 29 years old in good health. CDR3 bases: TGCGCCAGCAGCTATAGCGGTACCTACAATGAGCAGTTCTTC. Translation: CASSYSGTYNEQFF.